This record covers a single TCR beta chain. Its specific antigen is unknown. There are no base qualities to consult, and no much larger clone falls within one base. The data stem from a study of PD-1 blockade in classical Hodgkin lymphoma (dated by TCRdb to about 2020). Background on the whole study: Nivolumab dosing was 3 mg/kg intravenously every 2 weeks, continuing until either disease progression or unacceptable toxicity. A peripheral blood immune signature of response to PD-1 blockade in classical Hodgkin lymphoma was defined using TCR beta sequencing and CyTOF.

The study at large found these results: Trial patients achieving complete response had baseline diversity similar to newly diagnosed patients, whereas partial responders and progressors had significantly lower diversity. Lower diversity was observed in patients in whom nivolumab was started less than 1 year after ASCT, and these patients were excluded from later analyses so that confounding by immune reconstitution would be avoided. By C4D1, a significant rise was seen in CD4+ TCR diversity but not in CD8+ TCR diversity (p=0.0027 vs p=0.16), and the rise was most apparent among complete responders (p=0.02). The study was restricted to a single clinical trial cohort, and the causes of repertoire differences, possibly disease activity or prior therapy, were left undefined. Baseline TCR diversity was reported as lower in newly diagnosed patients than in healthy donors, and lower still in relapsed/refractory patients.

This sample's time point label indicates: cycle 2 day 1 (C2D1) of nivolumab. Every trial patient had relapsed after autologous stem cell transplantation, and cohorts A, B and C differed in prior brentuximab vedotin exposure. The trial cohort comprised some 60 patients with relapsed/refractory classical Hodgkin lymphoma whose best overall responses were complete response, partial response or progressive disease. Single-agent nivolumab was administered to trial patients in the multi-cohort phase II CheckMate 205 trial. An independent review committee assessed best overall response by applying the 2007 International Working Group response criteria. Trial PBMCs were collected immediately before nivolumab initiation (C1D1) and during therapy at cycle 2 day 1 and cycle 4 day 1. Peripheral blood was collected in 8 mL Vacutainer Cell Preparation Tubes, from which PBMCs were isolated by centrifugation and then cryopreserved.

Reading from cysteine to phenylalanine, the CDR3 counts 18 amino acids. Only the CDR3 region is kept as DNA, spanning 54 bases read in frame from base 1. Unmatched junction bases come to 12, with V trimmed by 3 bases and J by 5 bases. CDR1 KGHSH and CDR2 LQKENI were looked up in the germline V gene. Genomic DNA was extracted with the Qiagen DNeasy kit from unsorted PBMCs and from negatively selected CD4+ and CD8+ fractions. Using primers that anneal to V and J segments, immunoSEQ multiplex PCR amplified the TCR beta CDR3 regions. A synthetic immune receptor repertoire was used to minimize amplification bias, and any remaining bias was removed computationally after sequencing. The study's own analysis went as follows. Repertoire diversity was quantified as the Shannon entropy index using custom Python scripts. Unsorted, CD4+ and CD8+ repertoires were analyzed separately, except in combined analyses where CD4+ and CD8+ sequences were merged in silico. A clone counted as expanded when the clone's frequency after treatment rose at least 2-fold relative to C1D1, and clones undetected at baseline were given a pseudocount of 0.5. Clones with 0 or 1 copy at C1D1 were defined as singleton clones, while clones with 2 or more copies were defined as non-singleton clones. Clones expanded in unsorted samples were annotated as CD4+, CD8+ or unknown by matching protein sequences in sorted samples from the same patient. Wilcoxon tests on paired samples were used to test diversity changes from C1D1 to C4D1. The clones in this table, taken by TCRdb from immuneACCESS, are in-frame only. Not every clone is retained; where verified, under half of the shortfall comes from an unresolved V gene, and the cause of the rest is unknown. V, J and clone size are taken as reported in that table, and D and trimming were inferred from the DNA itself. For this sample the table gives about 22,000 clones, of which 65% to 90% were detected only once. Of the sample, around 20% is held by the ten largest clones.

The chain couples TRBV18 to TRBJ2-2, with 10 bases matching TRBD2. The TCR comes from a human donor with classical Hodgkin lymphoma. The sequenced sample was peripheral blood mononuclear cells (PBMCs), obtained before the second cycle of nivolumab. The CDR3 region has the sequence CASSPNQREGPRTGELFF. The DNA sequence is TGTGCCAGCTCACCCAACCAGCGGGAGGGCCCTCGGACCGGGGAGCTGTTTTTT.